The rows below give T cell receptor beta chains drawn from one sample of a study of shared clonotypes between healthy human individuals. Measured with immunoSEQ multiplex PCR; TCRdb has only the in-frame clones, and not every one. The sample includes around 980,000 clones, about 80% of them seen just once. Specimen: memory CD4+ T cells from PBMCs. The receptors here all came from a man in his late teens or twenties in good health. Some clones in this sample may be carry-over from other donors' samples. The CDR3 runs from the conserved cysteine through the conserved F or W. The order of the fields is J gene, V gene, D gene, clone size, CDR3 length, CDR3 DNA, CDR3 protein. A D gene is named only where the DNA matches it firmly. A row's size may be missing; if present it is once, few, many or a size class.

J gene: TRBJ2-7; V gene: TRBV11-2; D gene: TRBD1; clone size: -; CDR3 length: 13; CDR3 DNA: TGTGCCAGCAGCCCGGGACAGGGATACGAGCAGTACTTC; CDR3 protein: CASSPGQGYEQYF
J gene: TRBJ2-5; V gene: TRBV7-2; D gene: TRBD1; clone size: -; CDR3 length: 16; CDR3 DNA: TGTGCCAGCAGCTTAGGGGGCGGGACAGGGAAGAAGACCCAGTACTTC; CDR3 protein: CASSLGGGTGKKTQYF
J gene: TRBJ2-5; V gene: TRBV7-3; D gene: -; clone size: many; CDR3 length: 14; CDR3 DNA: TGTGCCAGCAGCCCAGATCCGGGAAGCGAGACCCAGTACTTC; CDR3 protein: CASSPDPGSETQYF
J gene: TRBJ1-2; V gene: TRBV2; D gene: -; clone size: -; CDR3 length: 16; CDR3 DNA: TGTGCCAGCGAGAGGGTGGCCGGGGCCTCCAACTATGGCTACACCTTC; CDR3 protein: CASERVAGASNYGYTF
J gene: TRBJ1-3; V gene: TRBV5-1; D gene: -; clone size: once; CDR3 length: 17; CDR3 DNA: TGCGCCAGCAGCTTGGCGGGCAGTGGGGACTCTGGAAACACCATATATTTT; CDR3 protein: CASSLAGSGDSGNTIYF
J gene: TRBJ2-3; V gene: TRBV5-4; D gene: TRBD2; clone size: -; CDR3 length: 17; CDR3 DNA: TGTGCCAGCAGCGCAGGGACTAGCGGGAGGGCCACAGATACGCAGTATTTT; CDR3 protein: CASSAGTSGRATDTQYF
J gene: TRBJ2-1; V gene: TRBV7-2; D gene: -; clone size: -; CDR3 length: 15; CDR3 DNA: TGTGCCAGCAGCTTCGGCGCGGTGGCCTACAATGAGCAGTTCTTC; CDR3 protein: CASSFGAVAYNEQFF
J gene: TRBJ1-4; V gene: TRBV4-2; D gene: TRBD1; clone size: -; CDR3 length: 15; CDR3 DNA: TGTGCCAGCAGCCCTTCCGGGACAGAAAATGAAAAACTGTTTTTT; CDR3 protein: CASSPSGTENEKLFF
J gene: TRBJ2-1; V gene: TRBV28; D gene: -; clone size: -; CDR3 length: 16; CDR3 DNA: TGTGCCAGCAGTCTCGGGGGCGGTAATTCCTACAATGAGCAGTTCTTC; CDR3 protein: CASSLGGGNSYNEQFF
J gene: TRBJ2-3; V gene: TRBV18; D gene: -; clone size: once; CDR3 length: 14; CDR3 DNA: TGTGCCAGCTCACCTACAGGGAGCACAGATACGCAGTATTTT; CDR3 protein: CASSPTGSTDTQYF
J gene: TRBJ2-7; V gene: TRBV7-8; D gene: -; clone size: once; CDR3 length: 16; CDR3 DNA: TGTGCCAGCAGCTTAGTAGTTAATAGCCTCTCCTACGAGCAGTACTTC; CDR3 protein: CASSLVVNSLSYEQYF
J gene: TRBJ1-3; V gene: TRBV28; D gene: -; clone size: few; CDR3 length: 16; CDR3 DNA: TGTGCCAGCAGTTTAGACACGAATCGTCCGGGAAACACCATATATTTT; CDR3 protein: CASSLDTNRPGNTIYF
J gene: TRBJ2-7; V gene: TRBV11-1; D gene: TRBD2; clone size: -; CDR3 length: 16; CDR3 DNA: TGTGCCAGCAACCGTCGAGGTCTAGCGGGAGTCCACGAGCAGTACTTC; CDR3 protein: CASNRRGLAGVHEQYF
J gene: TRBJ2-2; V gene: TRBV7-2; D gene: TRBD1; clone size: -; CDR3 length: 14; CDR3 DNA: TGTGCCAGCAGCTACCGGACAGGGACCGGGGAGCTGTTTTTT; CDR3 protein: CASSYRTGTGELFF
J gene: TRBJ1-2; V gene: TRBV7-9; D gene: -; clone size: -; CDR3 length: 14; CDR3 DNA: TGTGCCAGCATCCTTGTCGGAACAAACTATGGCTACACCTTC; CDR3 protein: CASILVGTNYGYTF
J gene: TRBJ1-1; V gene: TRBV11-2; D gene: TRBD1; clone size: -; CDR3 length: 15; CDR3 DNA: TGTGCCAGCAGCCCCCCGACAGGGGGGGTCACTGAAGCTTTCTTT; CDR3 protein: CASSPPTGGVTEAFF
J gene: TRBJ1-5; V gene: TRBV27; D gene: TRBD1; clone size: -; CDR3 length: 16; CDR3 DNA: TGTGCCAGCAGTCCGATGGACAGGGGGGGCAATCAGCCCCAGCATTTT; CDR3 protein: CASSPMDRGGNQPQHF
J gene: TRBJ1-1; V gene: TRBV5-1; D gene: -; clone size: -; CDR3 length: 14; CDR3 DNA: TGCGCCAGCAGCTTGTTGGAGGAAGGGACTGAAGCTTTCTTT; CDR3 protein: CASSLLEEGTEAFF
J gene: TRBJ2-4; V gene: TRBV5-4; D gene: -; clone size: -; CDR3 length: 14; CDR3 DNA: TGTGCCAGAAATCCCGACAGACCCAAAAACATTCAGTACTTC; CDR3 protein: CARNPDRPKNIQYF
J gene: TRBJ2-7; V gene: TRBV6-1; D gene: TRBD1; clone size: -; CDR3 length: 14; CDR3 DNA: TGTGCCAGCACCGCCCGGGACAGGGTGGACGAGCAGTACTTC; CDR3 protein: CASTARDRVDEQYF
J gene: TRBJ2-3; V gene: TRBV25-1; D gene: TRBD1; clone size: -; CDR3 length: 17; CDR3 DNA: TGTGCCAGCAGTGCTTCACCCGGGACAGGTTTCTTAGATACGCAGTATTTT; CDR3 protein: CASSASPGTGFLDTQYF
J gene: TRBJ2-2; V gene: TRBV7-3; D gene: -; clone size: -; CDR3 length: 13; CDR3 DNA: TGTGCCAGCTCCACCTCGGGGTCCGGGGAGCTGTTTTTT; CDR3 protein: CASSTSGSGELFF
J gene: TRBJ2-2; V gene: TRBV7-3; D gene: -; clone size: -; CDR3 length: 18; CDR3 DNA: TGTGCCAGCAGCTCCCAACCTGTTTTAGCGGATGCTTCCGGGGAGCTGTTTTTT; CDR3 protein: CASSSQPVLADASGELFF
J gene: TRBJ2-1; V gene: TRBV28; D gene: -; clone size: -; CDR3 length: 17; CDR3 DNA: TGTGCCAGCAGTAGGTCCATGGCGGTGAGCTCCTACAATGAGCAGTTCTTC; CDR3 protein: CASSRSMAVSSYNEQFF
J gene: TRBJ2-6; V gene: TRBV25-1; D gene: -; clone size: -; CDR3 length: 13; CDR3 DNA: TGTGCCAGCAGTTCCCCCCCGGCCAACGTCCTGACTTTC; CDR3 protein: CASSSPPANVLTF
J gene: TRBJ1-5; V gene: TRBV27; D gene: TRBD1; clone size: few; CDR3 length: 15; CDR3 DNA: TGTGCCAGCAGTTTATGGGGGACAGATAATCAGCCCCAGCATTTT; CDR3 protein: CASSLWGTDNQPQHF
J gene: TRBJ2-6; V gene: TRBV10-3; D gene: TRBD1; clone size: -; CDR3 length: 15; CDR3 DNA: TGTGCCATCAGCGGACAGGGAGCTGGGGCCAACGTCCTGACTTTC; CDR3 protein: CAISGQGAGANVLTF
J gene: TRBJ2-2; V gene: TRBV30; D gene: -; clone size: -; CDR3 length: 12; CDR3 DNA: TGTGCCTGGAAACGGGGAACCGGGGAGCTGTTTTTT; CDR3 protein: CAWKRGTGELFF
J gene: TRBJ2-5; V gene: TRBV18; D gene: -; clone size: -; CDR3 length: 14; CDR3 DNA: TGTGCCAGCTCACCCCGGACAACAGGAGAGACCCAGTACTTC; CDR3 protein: CASSPRTTGETQYF
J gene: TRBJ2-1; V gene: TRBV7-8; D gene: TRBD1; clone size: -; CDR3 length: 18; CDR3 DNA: TGTGCCAGCAGCTTAGGGGAGACAGGGCGGAATGCCTACAATGAGCAGTTCTTC; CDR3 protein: CASSLGETGRNAYNEQFF
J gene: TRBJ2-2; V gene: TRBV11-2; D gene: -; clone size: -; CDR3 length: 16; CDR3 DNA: TGTGCCAGCAGCTTAAGGGTCGCACGCGGGGTCGGGGAGCTGTTTTTT; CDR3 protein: CASSLRVARGVGELFF
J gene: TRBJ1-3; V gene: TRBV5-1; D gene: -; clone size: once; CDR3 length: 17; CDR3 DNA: TGCGCCAGCAGCTTGGCTTCGGTCGGGGGCTCTGGAAACACCATATATTTT; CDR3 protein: CASSLASVGGSGNTIYF
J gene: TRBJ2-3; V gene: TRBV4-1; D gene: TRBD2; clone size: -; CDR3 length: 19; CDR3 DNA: TGCGCCAGCAGCGCCATTCGGCGGGAGGGCCGGAGGAGCACAGATACGCAGTATTTT; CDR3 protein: CASSAIRREGRRSTDTQYF
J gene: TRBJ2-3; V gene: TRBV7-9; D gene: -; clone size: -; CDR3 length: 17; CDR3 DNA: TGTGCCAGCAGCCCCACCGGAGGGAGCCGTAGCACAGATACGCAGTATTTT; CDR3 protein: CASSPTGGSRSTDTQYF
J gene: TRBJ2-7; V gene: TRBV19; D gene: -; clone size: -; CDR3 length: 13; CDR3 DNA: TGTGCCAGTAGTAGGGCAGGGGGGTACGAGCAGTACTTC; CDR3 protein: CASSRAGGYEQYF
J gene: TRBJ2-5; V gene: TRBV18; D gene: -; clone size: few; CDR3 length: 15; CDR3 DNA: TGTGCCAGCTCACCCTACCGGGACAAACAAGAGACCCAGTACTTC; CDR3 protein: CASSPYRDKQETQYF
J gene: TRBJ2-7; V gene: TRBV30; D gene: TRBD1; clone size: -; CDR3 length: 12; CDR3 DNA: TGTGCCTGGAGTTCGGACAGGGACGAGCAGTACTTC; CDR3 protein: CAWSSDRDEQYF
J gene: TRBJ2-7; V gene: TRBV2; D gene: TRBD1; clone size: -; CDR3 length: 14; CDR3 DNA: TGTGCCAGCAGCCGCGGGACAGGAGCCTACGAGCAGTACTTC; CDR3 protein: CASSRGTGAYEQYF
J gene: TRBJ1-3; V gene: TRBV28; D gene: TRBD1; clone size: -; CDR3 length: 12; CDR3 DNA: TGTGCCAGCAGTTCCCCGGGACAGGGAAAATATTTT; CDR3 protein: CASSSPGQGKYF
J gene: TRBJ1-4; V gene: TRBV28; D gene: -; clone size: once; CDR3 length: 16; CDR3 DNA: TGTGCCAGCAGTTCGCCGGGGACACCCACTAATGAAAAACTGTTTTTT; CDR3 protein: CASSSPGTPTNEKLFF
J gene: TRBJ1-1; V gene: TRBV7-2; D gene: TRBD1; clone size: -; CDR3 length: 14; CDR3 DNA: TGTGCCAGCAGCTTTGGACAGGGTGGCACTGAAGCTTTCTTT; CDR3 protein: CASSFGQGGTEAFF
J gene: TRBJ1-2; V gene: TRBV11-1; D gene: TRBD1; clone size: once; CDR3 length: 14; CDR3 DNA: TGTGCCAGCAGAATGGGACAGGGCCCCCTAGGCTACACCTTC; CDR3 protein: CASRMGQGPLGYTF
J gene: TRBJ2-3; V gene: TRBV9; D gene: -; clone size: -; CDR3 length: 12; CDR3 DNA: TGTGCCAGCGGACCGCCTCGGGATACGCAGTATTTT; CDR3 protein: CASGPPRDTQYF
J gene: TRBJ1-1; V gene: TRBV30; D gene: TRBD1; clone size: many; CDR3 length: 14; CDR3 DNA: TGTGCCTGGTCCCAGGGACAGGGCCGACTGAATGCTTTCTTT; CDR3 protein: CAWSQGQGRLNAFF
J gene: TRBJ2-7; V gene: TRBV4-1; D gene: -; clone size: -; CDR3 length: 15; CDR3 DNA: TGCGCCAGCGGCCCAGAGGGAGCGGCGACCTACGAGCAGTACTTC; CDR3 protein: CASGPEGAATYEQYF
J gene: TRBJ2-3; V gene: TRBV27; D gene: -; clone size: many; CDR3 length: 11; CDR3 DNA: TGTGCCAGCAGTTTGGGGGATACGCAGTATTTT; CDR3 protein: CASSLGDTQYF
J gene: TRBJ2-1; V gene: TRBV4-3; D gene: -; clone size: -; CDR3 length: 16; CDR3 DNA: TGCGCCAGCAGCCAGACGCTCGGGACGTCCTACAATGAGCAGTTCTTC; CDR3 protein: CASSQTLGTSYNEQFF
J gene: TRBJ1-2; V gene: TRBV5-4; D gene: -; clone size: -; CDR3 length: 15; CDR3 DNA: TGTGCCAGCAGCCCCGACGGGGGGGGCCTCTATGGCTACACCTTC; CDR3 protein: CASSPDGGGLYGYTF
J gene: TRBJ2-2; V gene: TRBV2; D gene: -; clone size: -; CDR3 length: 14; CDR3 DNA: TGTGCCAGCAGTCCCCCCCCGAACACCGGGGAGCTGTTTTTT; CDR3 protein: CASSPPPNTGELFF
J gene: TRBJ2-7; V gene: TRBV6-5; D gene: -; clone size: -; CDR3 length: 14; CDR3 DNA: TGTGCCAGCAGTTACTCGAATCTCCCGGGGGAGCAGTACTTC; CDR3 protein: CASSYSNLPGEQYF
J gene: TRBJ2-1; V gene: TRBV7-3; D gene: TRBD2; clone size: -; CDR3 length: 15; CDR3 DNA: TGTGCCAGCAGCTTAGGGGGGGACTCCTACAATGAGCAGTTCTTC; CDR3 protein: CASSLGGDSYNEQFF
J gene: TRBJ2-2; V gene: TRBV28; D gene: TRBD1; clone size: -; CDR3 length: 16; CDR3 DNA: TGTGCCAGCAGTTTACCTACAGGGGTCATCACCGGGGAGCTGTTTTTT; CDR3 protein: CASSLPTGVITGELFF
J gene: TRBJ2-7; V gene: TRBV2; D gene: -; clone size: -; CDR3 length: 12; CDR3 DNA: TGTGCCAGCAGCAAAGAGAGAAACGAGCAGTACTTC; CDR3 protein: CASSKERNEQYF